This TCR beta chain was documented in a study of cytomegalovirus exposure and HLA in healthy donors. This CDR3 spans 15 amino acids. CDR1 and CDR2 (germline): SGHTA, FQGNSA. The V and J ends lost 3 bases and 5 bases, in that order; junction bases with no gene match: 8. Vbeta (60) and Jbeta (13) primers were used in the PCR. Here immunoSEQ multiplex PCR was the method, and the copy in TCRdb shows in-frame clones only, minus some. The sample records roughly 190,000 clones, roughly 80% being singletons. Notes on the study in general: Analyzed later, most CMV-associated TCR beta chains appeared HLA-restricted. Owing to their indistinguishability, certain V segments, notably TRBV6-2 and TRBV6-3, were excluded. Accurate prediction of most subjects' HLA-A and HLA-B alleles from TCR beta sequences was reported. Many donors shared some public TCRs, even though most TCR sequences were rare.

The sample holds a few counts of this clone. Its antigen is currently unknown. The chain is built from TRBV7-2 and TRBJ2-5; 8 nucleotides match TRBD2. The receptor's source is a female donor in good health and CMV-seronegative. Input material: PBMCs. CDR3 sequence reads: CASSLTSAWGETQYF. The CDR3 DNA reads TGTGCCAGCAGCTTGACTAGCGCCTGGGGGGAGACCCAGTACTTC. Based on the CDR3 plus reference TRBV7-2 and TRBJ2-5, the full variable domain is GAGVSQSPSNKVTEKGKDVELRCDPISGHTALYWYRQSLGQGLEFLIYFQGNSAPDKSGLPSDRFSAERTGGSVSTLTIQRTQQEDSAVYLCASSLTSAWGETQYFGPGTRLLVL.